These 29 T cell receptor beta chains came from one sample sequenced in a study of cytomegalovirus exposure and HLA in healthy donors. A multiplex PCR was run with 60 Vbeta primers and 13 Jbeta primers. Assay used: immunoSEQ multiplex PCR; TCRdb lists only in-frame clones, some missing. The sample shows roughly 200,000 clones, approximately 80% of them seen only once. The sequencing sample was made of PBMCs. The receptors originated from a female donor in good health and CMV-seronegative.

The V and J genes are TRBV5-4 and TRBJ2-5, with 9 positions matching TRBD1. The CDR3 runs to 12 residues. The germline V gene encodes CDR1 SGHNT and CDR2 YYREEE (reference sequence). Trimming at V came to 4 bases and at J to 7 bases, leaving 2 bases not matched to a gene. The CDR3 sequence: CASSKTGGTQYF. CDR3 DNA: TGTGCCAGCAGCAAGACAGGGGGGACCCAGTACTTC.

V usage is TRBV2 and J usage is TRBJ2-5; 7 bases align to TRBD1. Germline CDR1 reads SNHLY; CDR2 reads FYNNEI. The CDR3 has 16 residues. V dropped 5 bases and J dropped 4; count of bases not matched to a gene: 13. The CDR3 region is CASSLGGPRGGETQYF. The CDR3 DNA follows: TGTGCCAGCAGTTTAGGGGGCCCAAGGGGCGGAGAGACCCAGTACTTC.

This chain joins TRBV7-9 and TRBJ2-7; 10 bases fit TRBD2. CDR1 is SEHNR and CDR2 is FQNEAQ in the germline V gene (reference sequence). This CDR3 contains 14 residues. Trimming at V came to 2 bases and at J to 6 bases, leaving 4 bases not matched to a gene. CDR3 bases: TGTGCCAGCAGCTTAACTAGCGGGACGGGCGAGCAGTACTTC. It encodes CASSLTSGTGEQYF.

The V gene is TRBV6-5, the J gene TRBJ2-1; TRBD2 agrees at 12 bases. CDR1 is MNHEY, CDR2 SVGAGI, per germline. The CDR3 has 15 amino acids. J gave up 8 bases and V 6 bases, and 8 bases lay outside the gene matches. CDR3: CASSPLAGGRDEQFF. CDR3 DNA sequence: TGTGCCAGCAGCCCCCTAGCGGGAGGGCGCGATGAGCAGTTCTTC.

The chain employs TRBV9 and TRBJ2-2, with D unresolved. The CDR3 is 12 residues long. V gave up 2 bases and J gave up 8 bases, with 7 bases separating them. Germline CDR1 SGDLS, CDR2 YYNGEE. For the CDR3, the DNA is TGTGCCAGCAGCGTCTCAGTGGGGGAGCTGTTTTTT. Protein sequence: CASSVSVGELFF.

Here the CDR3 reads CASSLGWGLGETQYF. The DNA for the CDR3 is TGCGCCAGCAGCTTGGGATGGGGGCTCGGGGAGACCCAGTACTTC. The chain carries TRBV5-1 and TRBJ2-5; possibly TRBD1 for D (6 bases). Germline V CDR1 and CDR2: SGHRS, YFSETQ. This CDR3 region has 15 residues. V lost 0 bases to trimming and J lost 5 bases, with 14 bases between them.

The chain has TRBV5-1 and TRBJ2-3, with D perhaps TRBD2 (5 bases). V was trimmed by 4 bases and J by 5 bases, leaving 20 bases between them. Germline V gives CDR1 SGHRS, CDR2 YFSETQ. The CDR3 contains 16 residues. The chain's CDR3 is CASSLLGLLNQDTQYF. The CDR3 DNA reads TGCGCCAGCAGCCTACTAGGACTTTTGAATCAAGATACGCAGTATTTT.

The chain recombines TRBV30 with TRBJ2-3, with a tentative D call TRBD2 (6 bases). CDR1 and CDR2 from the germline V gene are GTSNPN and SVGIG (reference sequence). The CDR3 contains 20 residues. V was shortened by 0 bases and J by 3 bases, with 28 bases between the two germline ends. This chain's CDR3 is CAWSVDWDKVLAGGTDTQYF. For the CDR3, the DNA is TGTGCCTGGAGTGTAGATTGGGATAAAGTGCTAGCCGGGGGTACAGATACGCAGTATTTT.

This clone was seen a handful of times. The sample contains more than one DNA sequence encoding this CDR3. V and J are TRBV11-2 and TRBJ2-1; tentative D call: TRBD2 (6 bases). With 1 base removed from V and 9 bases from J, the gap between germline ends came to 10 bases. This CDR3 is 13 amino acids long. Germline V gives CDR1 SGHAT, CDR2 FQNNGV. The CDR3 is CASSLGGGLEQFF. In nucleotides, the CDR3 is TGTGCCAGCAGCTTAGGTGGAGGGCTTGAGCAGTTCTTC.

This chain links TRBV11-2 with TRBJ2-1, with a tentative D call TRBD2 (6 bases). The V gene's germline CDR1 is SGHAT and CDR2 FQNNGV. The V gene lost 8 bases and the J gene lost 3 bases, with 17 bases spanning the gap. This CDR3 is 15 amino acids long. CDR3 protein: CASGKGLALYNEQFF. The CDR3 region has the DNA TGTGCCAGCGGAAAAGGGCTAGCGCTCTACAATGAGCAGTTCTTC.

This clone was seen more than once but under ten times. The V call is TRBV6-5, the J call TRBJ1-1; D remains ambiguous. Trimming took off 5 bases at V and 6 bases at J, with 13 bases between the two ends. The CDR3 has 13 residues. CDR1 and CDR2 from the germline V gene are MNHEY and SVGAGI. The CDR3 nucleotides read TGTGCCAGCAGTCTACATGGCGGTGCTGAAGCTTTCTTT. This sequence encodes CASSLHGGAEAFF.

V usage is TRBV6-6 and J usage is TRBJ1-2; weak D call: TRBD1 (5 bases). The germline gives CDR1 MNHNY, CDR2 SVGAGI (reference sequence). Deletions cut 2 bases from V and 6 bases from J, with 10 bases between. CDR3 length equals 13 residues. The CDR3: CASSYSRADGYTF. CDR3 DNA sequence: TGTGCCAGCAGTTACAGCAGGGCGGATGGCTACACCTTC.

The CDR3 here is CASSPGQLYGYTF. Here the CDR3 DNA reads TGTGCCAGCAGCCCGGGACAACTCTATGGCTACACCTTC. The rearrangement links TRBV7-9 to TRBJ1-2, with D possibly matching TRBD1 (6 bases). This CDR3 has 13 residues. Trimming took 5 bases from V and 4 from J, leaving 11 bases between them. CDR1 and CDR2 (germline): SEHNR, FQNEAQ (reference sequence). Filled out from reference TRBV7-9 and TRBJ1-2, the complete variable domain reads DTGVSQNPRHKITKRGQNVTFRCDPISEHNRLYWYRQTLGQGPEFLTYFQNEAQLEKSRLLSDRFSAERPKGSFSTLEIQRTEQGDSAMYLCASSPGQLYGYTFGSGTRLTVV.

The chain carries TRBV7-8 and TRBJ1-5, with 9 bases aligning to TRBD1. The CDR3 sequence is 15 residues long. CDR1 and CDR2 from the germline V gene are SGHVS and FQNEAQ. Trimming took 8 bases from V and 5 from J; bases not matched to a gene: 10. In DNA form, the CDR3 reads TGTGCCAGCCACCGGGGGGGACAGGGCCATCAGCCCCAGCATTTT. Translated, it gives CASHRGGQGHQPQHF.

This clone has only a few counts. The chain uses TRBV28 and TRBJ2-3; 11 bases agree with TRBD2. Per the germline V gene, CDR1 is MDHEN and CDR2 is SYDVKM. The V and J ends lost 1 base and 2 bases, in that order; junction bases with no gene match: 5. The CDR3 contains 17 residues. The CDR3 DNA reads TGTGCCAGCAGTTTATTGACTAGCGGGGCCTTCACAGATACGCAGTATTTT. This translates into CASSLLTSGAFTDTQYF.

The chain couples TRBV5-1 to TRBJ2-7, with TRBD2 identical over 12 bases. Germline V gene lookup returns CDR1 SGHRS and CDR2 YFSETQ. V lost 4 bases to trimming and J lost 6 bases; unmatched junction nucleotides: 8. The CDR3 has 15 residues. The CDR3: CASSPGLAGNGEQYF. DNA for the CDR3: TGCGCCAGCAGCCCCGGACTAGCGGGAAATGGCGAGCAGTACTTC.

This sequence joins TRBV5-1 and TRBJ2-2; 12 bases match TRBD1. V shed 5 bases, J shed 6 bases, and the junction held 8 bases outside the gene matches. CDR1 and CDR2 from the germline V gene are SGHRS and YFSETQ. The CDR3 contains 16 residues. CDR3 coding DNA: TGCGCCAGCAGATGGGACAGGGGGCTTGTCGCCGGGGAGCTGTTTTTT. The encoded protein is CASRWDRGLVAGELFF. Complete variable domain (other parts from reference TRBV5-1 and TRBJ2-2): KAGVTQTPRYLIKTRGQQVTLSCSPISGHRSVSWYQQTPGQGLQFLFEYFSETQRNKGNFPGRFSGRQFSNSRSEMNVSTLELGDSALYLCASRWDRGLVAGELFFGEGSRLTVL.

The rearrangement joins TRBV10-3 to TRBJ1-1, with no clear D. This CDR3 is built from 16 residues. CDR1 and CDR2 (germline): ENHRY, SYGVKD. The germline V and J ends were trimmed by 3 bases and 0 bases, with 14 bases remaining between them. CDR3: CAISDMNLYMNTEAFF. CDR3 DNA sequence: TGTGCCATCAGTGATATGAACCTTTACATGAACACTGAAGCTTTCTTT.

This chain joins TRBV6-5 and TRBJ2-1; 7 bases align to TRBD1. This CDR3 is built from 13 residues. CDR1 is MNHEY and CDR2 is SVGAGI in the germline V gene. With V trimmed by 4 bases and J by 11 bases, 8 bases remained unmatched. Here the CDR3 reads CASSSPDRAQQFF. For the CDR3, the DNA is TGTGCCAGCAGTTCCCCAGACAGGGCCCAGCAGTTCTTC.

CDR3 DNA sequence: TGTGCCATCAGTACCGGGACAGGGGGCCGGGGCTATGGCTACACCTTC. This translates into CAISTGTGGRGYGYTF. The rearrangement links TRBV10-3 to TRBJ1-2, with 12 bases aligning to TRBD1. The CDR3 runs to 16 residues. J was trimmed by 4 bases and V by 5 bases; bases with no gene match: 8. Per germline, CDR1 ENHRY and CDR2 SYGVKD.

In this sample, this clone turned up a few times. The rearrangement uses TRBV19 and TRBJ2-2; TRBD1 might be the D (5 bases). Trimming removed 6 bases from V and 1 base from J, with 18 bases in between. Germline-derived CDR1 and CDR2 are LNHDA and SQIVND (reference sequence). The CDR3 loop spans 17 amino acids. In DNA form, the CDR3 reads TGTGCCAGTAGACCACCAGGGTGGGAAAAGAACACCGGGGAGCTGTTTTTT. Residues: CASRPPGWEKNTGELFF. Based on the CDR3 plus reference TRBV19 and TRBJ2-2, the full variable domain is DGGITQSPKYLFRKEGQNVTLSCEQNLNHDAMYWYRQDPGQGLRLIYYSQIVNDFQKGDIAEGYSVSREKKESFPLTVTSAQKNPTAFYLCASRPPGWEKNTGELFFGEGSRLTVL.

The rearrangement uses TRBV7-9 and TRBJ1-2; no clear D gene. Trimming pared 8 bases from V and 4 bases from J, leaving 11 bases between. The CDR3 extends over 12 amino acids. CDR1 is SEHNR and CDR2 is FQNEAQ in the germline V gene (reference sequence). CDR3 region: CASRFATYGYTF. CDR3 bases: TGTGCCAGCCGATTTGCTACCTATGGCTACACCTTC. Filled out from reference TRBV7-9 and TRBJ1-2, the complete variable domain reads DTGVSQNPRHKITKRGQNVTFRCDPISEHNRLYWYRQTLGQGPEFLTYFQNEAQLEKSRLLSDRFSAERPKGSFSTLEIQRTEQGDSAMYLCASRFATYGYTFGSGTRLTVV.

The chain uses TRBV2 and TRBJ2-1; a possible D gene is TRBD2 (5 bases). The CDR3 contains 14 residues. Between the trimmed V and J ends, which lost 2 bases and 6 bases, there was a span of 11 bases. Germline CDR1 is SNHLY and CDR2 is FYNNEI. CDR3 coding DNA: TGTGCCAGCAGTGAAACTAGTAGGTCCAATGAGCAGTTCTTC. Amino acid sequence: CASSETSRSNEQFF.

The genes are TRBV11-2 and TRBJ1-1; tentative D call: TRBD1 (5 bases). CDR3 length equals 14 residues. Germline assignment: CDR1 SGHAT and CDR2 FQNNGV. V shed 5 bases and J shed 10 bases, with 20 bases lying between them. CDR3 residues: CASSQLGERVLAFF. The DNA of the CDR3 is TGTGCCAGCAGCCAGTTAGGGGAAAGGGTTTTAGCTTTCTTT.

The chain joins TRBV27 to TRBJ2-7, with TRBD1 matching over 7 bases. This CDR3 comprises 15 residues. The V gene end was trimmed by 6 bases and the J gene end by 5 bases; junction bases not matched to a gene: 13. In germline, CDR1 is MNHEY, CDR2 SMNVEV (reference sequence). CDR3 protein: CASRIGGAGNHEQYF. DNA for the CDR3: TGTGCCAGCAGGATAGGGGGCGCGGGTAACCACGAGCAGTACTTC.

V usage is TRBV6-5 and J usage is TRBJ2-3, with TRBD2 as a possible D gene (7 bases). CDR3 length: 15 amino acids. The germline gives CDR1 MNHEY, CDR2 SVGAGI. Trimming stripped 6 bases from V and 6 bases from J, with 19 bases between. CDR3 residues: CASSLMGGPTDTQYF. For the CDR3, the DNA is TGTGCCAGCAGCTTAATGGGGGGGCCTACGGATACGCAGTATTTT.

The chain recombines TRBV6-5 with TRBJ1-1; possibly TRBD1 for D (5 bases). The CDR3 is 14 residues long. Germline V gene data show CDR1 as MNHEY and CDR2 as SVGAGI. V lost 5 bases and J 2 bases, leaving 12 bases between the germline ends. CDR3 sequence: CASSPGTLNTEAFF. The DNA of the CDR3 is TGTGCCAGCAGTCCCGGGACTCTAAACACTGAAGCTTTCTTT.

This chain links TRBV4-3 with TRBJ2-1, with 13 bases identical to TRBD2. The length of the CDR3 is 16 residues. The germline gives CDR1 LGHNA, CDR2 YSLEER. The V gene end was trimmed by 0 bases and the J gene end by 9 bases; junction bases not matched to a gene: 5. CDR3 amino acids: CASSQDTSGRAFEQFF. The CDR3 region has the DNA TGCGCCAGCAGCCAAGATACTAGCGGGAGGGCCTTTGAGCAGTTCTTC.

This clone was counted a few times. The chain uses TRBV5-4 and TRBJ2-7; 9 positions match TRBD1. The ends lost 2 bases at V and 5 bases at J; junction bases unmatched: 5. The germline CDR1 and CDR2 sequences are SGHNT and YYREEE (reference sequence). This CDR3 comprises 14 residues. The CDR3 bases are TGTGCCAGCAGCTTACAGGGGGCTGGGAACGAGCAGTACTTC. Residues: CASSLQGAGNEQYF.